The 27 T cell receptor beta chains reported below all come from one sample, sequenced in a study of cytomegalovirus exposure and HLA in healthy donors. PCR was performed using 60 Vbeta and 13 Jbeta primers. Some clones are missing from TCRdb's copy, which holds only in-frame ones; the method was immunoSEQ multiplex PCR. This table holds 70,000 to 95,000 clones, 80% found once. The sample taken for sequencing was PBMCs. The receptors shown here come from a man younger than 30 in good health and CMV-seronegative.

The gene calls are TRBV2 and TRBJ1-1; no clear D gene. The V end lost 10 bases, the J end lost 4 bases, and 19 bases lay between the germline ends. The CDR3 is 14 amino acids. CDR1 and CDR2 (germline): SNHLY, FYNNEI. The CDR3 spells CAIRSVELSTEAFF. CDR3 coding DNA: TGTGCCATCAGGTCGGTTGAATTGTCCACTGAAGCTTTCTTT.

The chain carries TRBV2 and TRBJ1-1, with D tentatively TRBD1 (6 bases). The V and J ends lost 6 bases and 5 bases respectively, with 16 bases between them. Germline CDR1 reads SNHLY; CDR2 reads FYNNEI. The length of the CDR3 is 14 residues. CDR3 DNA sequence: TGTGCCAGCAGCCTCGGGACATATCAAACTGAAGCTTTCTTT. It codes for CASSLGTYQTEAFF.

The gene calls are TRBV18 and TRBJ1-2; D remains ambiguous. The CDR3 totals 15 residues. Germline loops: CDR1 KGHSH, CDR2 LQKENI. V was pared by 1 base and J by 0 bases, with 9 bases between. The CDR3 is CASSPLAMANYGYTF. The CDR3 DNA sequence: TGTGCCAGCTCACCACTGGCCATGGCTAACTATGGCTACACCTTC.

This chain joins TRBV5-4 and TRBJ2-7, with 9 bases fitting TRBD1. The CDR3 has 16 amino acids. Trimming took 4 bases from V and 3 from J; bases not matched to a gene: 11. Germline-derived CDR1 and CDR2 are SGHNT and YYREEE (reference sequence). CDR3 in DNA: TGTGCCAGCAGCCTACCCGGGGGACAGGGCATCTACGAGCAGTACTTC. Translated, it gives CASSLPGGQGIYEQYF.

The V call is TRBV20-1, the J call TRBJ1-2, with a tentative D call TRBD1 (6 bases). The CDR3 runs to 11 residues. From germline, CDR1 is DFQATT and CDR2 SNEGSKA (reference sequence). V was clipped by 6 bases and J by 6 bases, with 11 bases between them. CDR3 coding DNA: TGCAGTGCCCCAGGGGATCATGGCTACACCTTC. It is translated as CSAPGDHGYTF.

CDR3 amino acids: CASSVDSDNTEAFF. DNA of the CDR3: TGTGCCAGCAGTGTAGACAGTGACAACACTGAAGCTTTCTTT. The chain combines TRBV7-9 with TRBJ1-1; D may be TRBD1 (5 bases). The CDR3 has 14 amino acids. The V end lost 6 bases, the J end lost 2 bases, and 13 bases lay between the germline ends. From germline, CDR1 is SEHNR and CDR2 FQNEAQ (reference sequence).

The V gene is TRBV18, the J gene TRBJ1-2, with D possibly TRBD1 on 6 matching bases. Germline CDR1 KGHSH, CDR2 LQKENI. Trimming stripped 3 bases from V and 6 bases from J, with 11 bases between. The CDR3 is 13 amino acids. The CDR3 DNA follows: TGTGCCAGCTCACCGCGGACAGAAGATGGCTACACCTTC. This gives the protein CASSPRTEDGYTF.

In this sample, this clone turned up a few times. The V call is TRBV5-4, the J call TRBJ2-2, with 9 nucleotides matching TRBD2. V shed 4 bases, J shed 6 bases, and the junction held 4 bases outside the gene matches. Germline V gives CDR1 SGHNT, CDR2 YYREEE (reference sequence). The CDR3 covers 14 residues. The CDR3 here is CASSPAGGSGELFF. Written as DNA, the CDR3 is TGTGCCAGCAGCCCAGCGGGGGGTTCCGGGGAGCTGTTTTTT.

The chain joins TRBV6-1 to TRBJ2-7, with D perhaps matching TRBD2 (6 bases). This CDR3 region has 14 residues. V gave up 8 bases and J gave up 4 bases, with 18 bases separating them. Germline V lookup: CDR1 MNHNS, CDR2 SASEGT. CDR3 nucleotide sequence: TGTGCCAGCGGGGTAGAGTGGAGGGATTACGAGCAGTACTTC. Protein sequence: CASGVEWRDYEQYF.

This chain connects TRBV4-2 to TRBJ2-7; 10 bases agree with TRBD1. With 3 bases clipped from V and 2 bases from J, the junction kept 4 bases outside the gene matches. Germline assignment: CDR1 LGHNA and CDR2 YNFKEQ. This CDR3 comprises 15 residues. DNA for the CDR3: TGTGCCAGCAGCCAGGCCGGGACAGGGGCCTACGAGCAGTACTTC. Translation gives CASSQAGTGAYEQYF.

V usage is TRBV18 and J usage is TRBJ1-1, with D possibly being TRBD1 (6 bases). V dropped 5 bases and J dropped 1 base, with 8 bases sitting between them. Germline CDR1 is KGHSH and CDR2 is LQKENI. There are 13 residues in the CDR3. The CDR3 DNA follows: TGTGCCAGCTCAACGACAGGGAACACTGAAGCTTTCTTT. Translation gives CASSTTGNTEAFF.

This chain joins TRBV6-1 and TRBJ2-1; 11 bases map to TRBD2. Germline V lookup: CDR1 MNHNS, CDR2 SASEGT. J lost 6 bases, V lost 0 bases, and 10 bases had no gene match. The CDR3 runs to 18 residues. DNA of the CDR3: TGTGCCAGCAGTGAAGCCCCTAGTAATAGCGGGGGGGCCAATGAGCAGTTCTTC. It codes for CASSEAPSNSGGANEQFF.

The rearrangement links TRBV6-1 to TRBJ2-7, with D perhaps TRBD2 (6 bases). CDR3 size: 12 residues. Germline CDR1 MNHNS, CDR2 SASEGT. V lost 9 bases to trimming and J lost 2 bases, with 11 bases between them. CDR3 region: CASRGTAYEQYF. The CDR3 nucleotides are TGTGCCAGTCGCGGGACGGCCTACGAGCAGTACTTC.

The J gene is TRBJ1-4, the V gene TRBV29-1; TRBD1 might be the D (5 bases). Per germline, CDR1 SQVTM and CDR2 ANQGSEA. The CDR3 contains 12 residues. V was shortened by 6 bases and J by 7 bases, with 12 bases between the two germline ends. CDR3 region: CSVRQGGEKLFF. The CDR3 bases are TGCAGCGTCCGGCAGGGAGGTGAAAAACTGTTTTTT.

The chain employs TRBV7-2 and TRBJ2-1; 9 bases are shared with TRBD2. Per the germline V gene, CDR1 is SGHTA and CDR2 is FQGNSA. The V segment lost 3 bases and the J segment 8 bases; nucleotides outside the gene matches: 17. This CDR3 is 18 amino acids long. The CDR3 region is CASSFPLRRGGRWDEQFF. The CDR3 DNA follows: TGTGCCAGCAGCTTCCCTTTAAGGCGGGGGGGCCGATGGGATGAGCAGTTCTTC.

Only a few counts were recorded for this clone. This rearrangement joins TRBV23-1 to TRBJ2-1; weak D call: TRBD1 (5 bases). TRBV23-1 is designated an ORF whose function remains uncertain. This CDR3 is 16 amino acids long. V was cut by 0 bases and J by 2 bases, with 11 bases left in between. CDR3 DNA sequence: TGCGCCAGCAGTCAATCCTCAGGGAACCCCTACAATGAGCAGTTCTTC. Encoded protein: CASSQSSGNPYNEQFF.

This sequence joins TRBV4-2 and TRBJ1-2; D is possibly TRBD1 (5 bases). The CDR3 extends over 14 amino acids. Per the germline V gene, CDR1 is LGHNA and CDR2 is YNFKEQ. V lost 0 bases and J 6 bases, leaving 11 bases between the germline ends. The CDR3 sequence is CASSQDKGTNGYTF. For the CDR3, the DNA is TGTGCCAGCAGCCAAGATAAAGGGACTAATGGCTACACCTTC.

V gene TRBV5-5 combines with J gene TRBJ1-1; 9 bases align to TRBD1. Trimming took 2 bases from V and 0 from J; bases not matched to a gene: 2. Germline V gene sequence: CDR1 SGHKS, CDR2 YYEKEE (reference sequence). The CDR3 totals 15 residues. CDR3 loop: CASSFRQGVNTEAFF. The CDR3 DNA follows: TGTGCCAGCAGCTTTCGACAGGGGGTGAACACTGAAGCTTTCTTT.

The CDR3 here is CAISPTGVRPSGNTIYF. CDR3 coding DNA: TGTGCCATCAGCCCGACCGGGGTAAGACCTTCTGGAAACACCATATATTTT. V is TRBV10-3 and J is TRBJ1-3, with D unclear. Germline values: CDR1 ENHRY, CDR2 SYGVKD. The CDR3 runs 17 residues. With 6 bases removed from V and 1 base from J, the gap between germline ends came to 19 bases.

Only a few counts were recorded for this clone. The chain joins TRBV9 to TRBJ2-3; 11 bases align to TRBD2. The CDR3 spans 16 residues. Per the germline V gene, CDR1 is SGDLS and CDR2 is YYNGEE. V lost 0 bases, J lost 4 bases, and 4 bases stayed unmatched. The CDR3 DNA follows: TGTGCCAGCAGCGTAGTAGCGGGGGGGCCGGCAGATACGCAGTATTTT. Translated, it gives CASSVVAGGPADTQYF. The full variable domain, with the rest looked up from reference TRBV9 and TRBJ2-3, is DSGVTQTPKHLITATGQRVTLRCSPRSGDLSVYWYQQSLDQGLQFLIQYYNGEERAKGNILERFSAQQFPDLHSELNLSSLELGDSALYFCASSVVAGGPADTQYFGPGTRLTVL.

The CDR3 loop reads CASSVVGGAEPFQETQYF. CDR3 nucleotide sequence: TGTGCCAGCAGCGTAGTGGGGGGGGCAGAGCCTTTCCAAGAGACCCAGTACTTC. The chain is built from TRBV9 and TRBJ2-5, with D possibly being TRBD2 (7 bases). The CDR3 spans 18 residues. Germline V gene data show CDR1 as SGDLS and CDR2 as YYNGEE. The V end lost 0 bases, the J end lost 1 base, and 19 bases lay between the germline ends.

This chain joins TRBV4-2 and TRBJ2-5; D might be TRBD2 (6 bases). Judging by the DNA end, TRBJ2-7 fits better; the J call may be wrong. In germline, CDR1 is LGHNA, CDR2 YNFKEQ. This CDR3 spans 15 amino acids. The DNA of the CDR3 is TGTGCCAGCAGCCGGGACTCACAAGCCCTCTACGAGCAGTACTTC. Its protein product is CASSRDSQALYEQYF.

CDR3 amino acids: CASSLISAGQGPPHEQYF. The CDR3 region has the DNA TGCGCCAGCAGCTTGATCTCGGCGGGACAGGGTCCCCCCCACGAGCAGTACTTC. This sequence joins TRBV5-1 and TRBJ2-7; 9 nucleotides agree with TRBD1. Germline loops: CDR1 SGHRS, CDR2 YFSETQ. This CDR3 contains 18 residues. The V gene end was trimmed by 1 base and the J gene end by 5 bases; junction bases not matched to a gene: 16.

The genes are TRBV10-3 and TRBJ1-2; D uncertain. Trimming left V 10 bases short and J 3 bases short, with 15 bases between. The CDR3 has 13 amino acids. Germline loops: CDR1 ENHRY, CDR2 SYGVKD. The chain's CDR3 is CATLGRDDYGYTF. The DNA of the CDR3 is TGTGCCACCCTCGGACGGGATGACTATGGCTACACCTTC.

The V and J genes are TRBV6-5 and TRBJ1-2; 7 nucleotides align to TRBD1. This CDR3 has 15 amino acids. V lost 7 bases and J lost 4; bases outside the gene matches: 12. The germline V gene has CDR1 MNHEY and CDR2 SVGAGI. In DNA, the CDR3 is TGTGCCAGCACTTCTATAGGACAGGTAGCCTATGGCTACACCTTC. It is translated as CASTSIGQVAYGYTF.

The chain carries TRBV29-1 and TRBJ1-1; D gene unclear. Deletions cut 4 bases from V and 0 bases from J, with 6 bases between. This CDR3 comprises 12 residues. The V gene's germline CDR1 is SQVTM and CDR2 ANQGSEA. The CDR3 protein is CSVAVMNTEAFF. The CDR3 coding sequence is TGCAGCGTTGCGGTAATGAACACTGAAGCTTTCTTT.

The chain couples TRBV18 to TRBJ2-7; weak D call: TRBD1 (6 bases). In germline, CDR1 is KGHSH, CDR2 LQKENI. This CDR3 region has 14 residues. The ends were cut back, 8 bases at V and 0 bases at J, with 14 bases in the middle. The CDR3 DNA is TGTGCCAGCGCCCTGGACAGCCTCTCCTACGAGCAGTACTTC. It yields the protein CASALDSLSYEQYF.